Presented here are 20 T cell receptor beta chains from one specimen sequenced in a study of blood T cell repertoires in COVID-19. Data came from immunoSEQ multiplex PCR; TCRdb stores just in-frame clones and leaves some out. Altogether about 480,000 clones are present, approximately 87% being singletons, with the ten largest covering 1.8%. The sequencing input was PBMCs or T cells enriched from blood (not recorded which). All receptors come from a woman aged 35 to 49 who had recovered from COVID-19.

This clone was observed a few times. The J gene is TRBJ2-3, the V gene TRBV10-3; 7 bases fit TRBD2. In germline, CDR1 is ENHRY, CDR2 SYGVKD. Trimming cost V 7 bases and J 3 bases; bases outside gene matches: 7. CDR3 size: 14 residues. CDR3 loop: CAITLAEGTDTQYF. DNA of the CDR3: TGTGCCATCACTCTAGCGGAGGGGACAGATACGCAGTATTTT.

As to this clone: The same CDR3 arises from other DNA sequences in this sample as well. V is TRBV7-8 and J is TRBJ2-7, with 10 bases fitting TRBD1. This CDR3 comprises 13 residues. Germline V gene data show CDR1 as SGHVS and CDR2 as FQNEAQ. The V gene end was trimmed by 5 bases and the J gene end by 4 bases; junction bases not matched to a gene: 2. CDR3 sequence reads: CASSRQGAYEQYF. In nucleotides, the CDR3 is TGTGCCAGCAGCCGACAGGGGGCTTACGAGCAGTACTTC.

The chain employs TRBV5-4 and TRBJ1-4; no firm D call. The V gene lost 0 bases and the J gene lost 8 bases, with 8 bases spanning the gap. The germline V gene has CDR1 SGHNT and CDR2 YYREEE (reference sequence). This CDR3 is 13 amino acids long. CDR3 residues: CASSLGAVEKLFF. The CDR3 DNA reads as TGTGCCAGCAGCTTGGGGGCCGTGGAAAAACTGTTTTTT. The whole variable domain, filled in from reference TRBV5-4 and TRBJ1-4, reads ETGVTQSPTHLIKTRGQQVTLRCSSQSGHNTVSWYQQALGQGPQFIFQYYREEENGRGNFPPRFSGLQFPNYSSELNVNALELDDSALYLCASSLGAVEKLFFGSGTQLSVL.

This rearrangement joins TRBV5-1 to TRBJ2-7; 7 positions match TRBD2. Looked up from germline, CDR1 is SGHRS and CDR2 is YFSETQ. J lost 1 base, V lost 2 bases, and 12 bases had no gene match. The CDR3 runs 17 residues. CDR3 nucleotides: TGCGCCAGCAGCTTAAGCCCCGGATCGGGACTATCCTACGAGCAGTACTTC. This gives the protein CASSLSPGSGLSYEQYF. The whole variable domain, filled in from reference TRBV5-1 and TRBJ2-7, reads KAGVTQTPRYLIKTRGQQVTLSCSPISGHRSVSWYQQTPGQGLQFLFEYFSETQRNKGNFPGRFSGRQFSNSRSEMNVSTLELGDSALYLCASSLSPGSGLSYEQYFGPGTRLTVT.

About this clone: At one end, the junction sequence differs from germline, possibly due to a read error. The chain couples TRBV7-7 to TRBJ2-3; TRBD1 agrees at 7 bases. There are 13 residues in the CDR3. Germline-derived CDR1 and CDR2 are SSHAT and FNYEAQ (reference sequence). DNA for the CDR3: TGTGCTAGCAGCTTGGACCCGGGACAGCCGCAGTATTTT. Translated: CASSLDPGQPQYF. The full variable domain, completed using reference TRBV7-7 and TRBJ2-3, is GAGVSQSPRYKVTKRGQDVTLRCDPISSHATLYWYQQALGQGPEFLTYFNYEAQPDKSGLPSDRFSAERPEGSISTLTIQRTEQRDSAMYRCASSLDPGQPQYFGPGTRLTVL.

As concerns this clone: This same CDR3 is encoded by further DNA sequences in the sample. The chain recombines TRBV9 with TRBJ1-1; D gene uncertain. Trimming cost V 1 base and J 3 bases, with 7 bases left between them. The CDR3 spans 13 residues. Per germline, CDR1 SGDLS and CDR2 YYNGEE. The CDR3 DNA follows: TGTGCCAGCAGCGTACCCCCAGACACTGAAGCTTTCTTT. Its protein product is CASSVPPDTEAFF.

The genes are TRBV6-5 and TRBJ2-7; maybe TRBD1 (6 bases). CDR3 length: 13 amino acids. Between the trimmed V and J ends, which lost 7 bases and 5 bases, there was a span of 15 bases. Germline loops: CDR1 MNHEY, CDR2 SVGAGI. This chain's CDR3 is CASIQQGRDEQYF. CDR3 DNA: TGTGCCAGCATTCAACAGGGTCGAGACGAGCAGTACTTC.

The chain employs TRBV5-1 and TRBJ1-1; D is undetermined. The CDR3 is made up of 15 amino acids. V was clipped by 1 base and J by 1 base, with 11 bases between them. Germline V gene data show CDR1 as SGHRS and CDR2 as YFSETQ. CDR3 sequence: CASSLYGVGNTEAFF. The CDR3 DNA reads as TGCGCCAGCAGCTTGTACGGGGTCGGGAACACTGAAGCTTTCTTT.

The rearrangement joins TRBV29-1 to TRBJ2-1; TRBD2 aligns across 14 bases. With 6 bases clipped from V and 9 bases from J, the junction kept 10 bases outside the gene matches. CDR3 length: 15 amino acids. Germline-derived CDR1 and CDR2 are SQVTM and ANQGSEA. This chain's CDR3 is CSVETGTSGSSEQFF. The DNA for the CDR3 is TGCAGCGTGGAAACCGGGACTAGCGGGAGCAGTGAGCAGTTCTTC.

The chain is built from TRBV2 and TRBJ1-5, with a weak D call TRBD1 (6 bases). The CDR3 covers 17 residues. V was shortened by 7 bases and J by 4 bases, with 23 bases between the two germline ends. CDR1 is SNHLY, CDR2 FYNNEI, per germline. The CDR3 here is CASNRTPRGAANQPQHF. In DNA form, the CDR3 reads TGTGCCAGCAACCGGACACCCAGGGGCGCGGCGAATCAGCCCCAGCATTTT.

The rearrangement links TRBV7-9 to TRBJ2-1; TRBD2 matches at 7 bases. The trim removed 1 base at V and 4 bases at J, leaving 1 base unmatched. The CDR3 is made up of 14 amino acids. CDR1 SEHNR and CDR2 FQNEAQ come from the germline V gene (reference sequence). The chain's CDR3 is CASSLGGRYNEQFF. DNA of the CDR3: TGTGCCAGCAGCTTAGGCGGGAGATACAATGAGCAGTTCTTC.

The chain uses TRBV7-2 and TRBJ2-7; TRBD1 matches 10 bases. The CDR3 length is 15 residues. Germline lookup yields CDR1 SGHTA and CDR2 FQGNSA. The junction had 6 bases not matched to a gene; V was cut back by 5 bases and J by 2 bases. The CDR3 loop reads CASSLGGTGAYEQYF. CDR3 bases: TGTGCCAGCAGCCTGGGGGGGACAGGGGCCTACGAGCAGTACTTC.

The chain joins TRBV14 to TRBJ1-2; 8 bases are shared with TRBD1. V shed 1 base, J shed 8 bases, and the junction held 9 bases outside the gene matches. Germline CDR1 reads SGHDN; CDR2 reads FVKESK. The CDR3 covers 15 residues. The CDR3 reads CASSQVPGQGGGYTF. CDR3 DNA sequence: TGTGCCAGCAGCCAAGTGCCAGGACAGGGAGGCGGCTACACCTTC.

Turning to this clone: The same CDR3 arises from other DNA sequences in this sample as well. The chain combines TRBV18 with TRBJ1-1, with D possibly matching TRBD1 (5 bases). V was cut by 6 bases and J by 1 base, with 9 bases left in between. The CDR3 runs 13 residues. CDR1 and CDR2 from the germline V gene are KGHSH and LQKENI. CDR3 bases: TGTGCCAGCTCCCCTACAGGGAACACTGAAGCTTTCTTT. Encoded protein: CASSPTGNTEAFF.

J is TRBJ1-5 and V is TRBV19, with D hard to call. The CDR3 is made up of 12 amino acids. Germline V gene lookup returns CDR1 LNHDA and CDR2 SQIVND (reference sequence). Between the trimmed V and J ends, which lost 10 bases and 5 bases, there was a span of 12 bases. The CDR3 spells CATNGEDQPQHF. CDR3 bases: TGTGCCACCAATGGAGAGGATCAGCCCCAGCATTTT.

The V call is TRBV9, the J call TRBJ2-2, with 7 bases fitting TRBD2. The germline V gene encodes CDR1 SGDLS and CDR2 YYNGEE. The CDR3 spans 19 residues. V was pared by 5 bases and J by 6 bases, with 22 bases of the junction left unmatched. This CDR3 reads CASSQVSGREYKWAGELFF. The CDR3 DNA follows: TGTGCCAGCAGTCAAGTCTCGGGGCGGGAGTATAAATGGGCCGGGGAGCTGTTTTTT.

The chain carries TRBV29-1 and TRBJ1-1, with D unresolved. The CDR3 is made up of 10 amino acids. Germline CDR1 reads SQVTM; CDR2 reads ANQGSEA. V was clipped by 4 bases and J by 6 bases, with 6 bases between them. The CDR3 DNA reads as TGCAGCGTTGGAGGCCCTGAAGCTTTCTTT. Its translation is CSVGGPEAFF. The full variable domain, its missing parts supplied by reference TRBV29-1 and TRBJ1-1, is SAVISQKPSRDICQRGTSLTIQCQVDSQVTMMFWYRQQPGQSLTLIATANQGSEATYESGFVIDKFPISRPNLTFSTLTVSNMSPEDSSIYLCSVGGPEAFFGQGTRLTVV.

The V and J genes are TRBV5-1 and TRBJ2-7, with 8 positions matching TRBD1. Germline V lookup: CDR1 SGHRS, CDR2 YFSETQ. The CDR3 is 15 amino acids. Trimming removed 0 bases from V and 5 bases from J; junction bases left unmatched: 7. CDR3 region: CASSLGRQGLDEQYF. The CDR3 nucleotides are TGCGCCAGCAGCTTGGGAAGACAGGGGTTGGACGAGCAGTACTTC.

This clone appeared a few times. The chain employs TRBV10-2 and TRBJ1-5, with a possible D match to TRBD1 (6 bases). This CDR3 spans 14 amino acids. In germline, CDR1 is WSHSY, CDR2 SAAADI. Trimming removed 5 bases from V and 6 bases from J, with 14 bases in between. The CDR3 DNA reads TGCGCCAGCAGTTCCCAGGGGTTCGGTCAGCCCCAGCATTTT. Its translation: CASSSQGFGQPQHF.

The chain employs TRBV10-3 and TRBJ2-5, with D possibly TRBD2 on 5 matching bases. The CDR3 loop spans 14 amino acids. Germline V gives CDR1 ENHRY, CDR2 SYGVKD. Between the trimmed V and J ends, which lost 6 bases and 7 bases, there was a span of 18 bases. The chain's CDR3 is CAISAQSDFWTQYF. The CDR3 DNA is TGTGCCATCAGCGCGCAATCGGACTTTTGGACCCAGTACTTC.